The entry that follows covers one T cell receptor (beta chain) sequence. The CDR3 spans 15 residues. Germline assignment: CDR1 SGHRS and CDR2 YFSETQ. This entry belongs to a study of monozygotic twins with inflammatory bowel disease. TCRdb re-called the 5' RACE reads and shows each CDR3 protein once, DNA omitted. The sample table includes about 380,000 distinct CDR3 sequences. This receptor was obtained from a human donor with ulcerative colitis or Crohn's disease, or a healthy co-twin of an affected twin (not recorded which). The chain carries TRBV5-1 and TRBJ2-3; TCRdb's assignment of TRBD1 cannot be checked, as there is no DNA. Sequenced material: blood. CDR3 region: CASTKTGYGTDTQYF.